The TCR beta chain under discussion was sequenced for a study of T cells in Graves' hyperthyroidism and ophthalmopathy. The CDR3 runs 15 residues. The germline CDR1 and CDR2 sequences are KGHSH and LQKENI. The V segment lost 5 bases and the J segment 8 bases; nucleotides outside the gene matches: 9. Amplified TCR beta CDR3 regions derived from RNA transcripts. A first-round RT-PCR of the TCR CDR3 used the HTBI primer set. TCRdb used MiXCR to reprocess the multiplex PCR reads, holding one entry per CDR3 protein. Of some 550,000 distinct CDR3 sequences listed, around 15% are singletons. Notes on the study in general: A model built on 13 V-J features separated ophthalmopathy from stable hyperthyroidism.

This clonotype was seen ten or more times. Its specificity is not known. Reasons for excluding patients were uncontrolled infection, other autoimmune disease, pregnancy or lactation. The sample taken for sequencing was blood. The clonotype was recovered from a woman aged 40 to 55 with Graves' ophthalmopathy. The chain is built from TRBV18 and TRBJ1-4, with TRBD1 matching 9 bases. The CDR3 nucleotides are TGTGCCAGCTCAACTCCCGGGACAGGGCACGAAAAACTGTTTTTT. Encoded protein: CASSTPGTGHEKLFF. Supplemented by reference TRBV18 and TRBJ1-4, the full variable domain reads NAGVMQNPRHLVRRRGQEARLRCSPMKGHSHVYWYRQLPEEGLKFMVYLQKENIIDESGMPKERFSAEFPKEGPSILRIQQVVRGDSAAYFCASSTPGTGHEKLFFGSGTQLSVL.